This T cell receptor (beta chain) was obtained from a study of radiation and T cells in renal cell carcinoma. Study overall: Nephrectomy followed 15 Gy stereotactic body radiation by 4 weeks. Study observations and caveats: Without pretreatment biopsies, baseline tumor clonotype presence was undetermined. Top tumor clonotypes rose in blood 2 weeks post-radiation, then contracted.

With respect to this clone: Its matching antigen is unknown.

The method was immunoSEQ multiplex PCR; TCRdb's version includes in-frame clones alone and lacks a portion of them. The table has about 150,000 clones, roughly 87% seen once. CDR1 is LNHNV and CDR2 is YYDKDF in the germline V gene (reference sequence). The CDR3 has 15 residues. The J segment lost 4 bases and the V segment lost 9 bases, leaving 12 bases of the junction unmatched. Stated time point: blood 2 weeks post-SBRT. This sample's treatment: 15 Gy SBRT to primary tumor, nephrectomy 4 weeks later. Radiation-treated patients gave blood at baseline, week 2 and week 4. This specimen consisted of blood, obtained from a patient whose treatment included radiotherapy and nephrectomy. The TCR was taken from a woman between 50 and 59 years old with renal cell carcinoma. This chain uses TRBV15 with TRBJ2-7; 10 bases are a match to TRBD1. The CDR3 region has the DNA TGTGCCACTACCCCCGGGACAGGGGATTGGTACGAGCAGTACTTC. It is translated as CATTPGTGDWYEQYF.